The source of this T cell receptor beta chain is a study of shared clonotypes between healthy human individuals. Study results and limitations: Naive subsets typically showed greater estimated richness than memory subsets. The study drew on few donors, limiting represented genetic and exposure-history diversity.

Comment on this clone: Its matching antigen is unknown.

The CDR3 loop spans 11 amino acids. Per the germline V gene, CDR1 is GTSNPN and CDR2 is SVGIG (reference sequence). V was trimmed by 1 base and J by 8 bases, leaving 8 bases between them. CD45RO-negative cells were positively selected for CCR7, leaving out terminally differentiated effector memory CD45RA+ cells. Recent vaccinations or acute infections were absent in the healthy HIV-negative adult donors. It was at deep level that the assay was run. The assay was immunoSEQ multiplex PCR, and TCRdb's table has in-frame clones only and misses some. Altogether over 2,000,000 clones are present, 90% to 95% being singletons, with the ten largest covering 1.5% to 2%.

The TCR comes from a man aged 18 to 30 in good health. Some clones in this sample may be carry-over from other donors' samples. The chain employs TRBV30 and TRBJ1-2; the D is unclear. Sequencing input: naive CD8+ T cells from PBMCs. CDR3 sequence: CAWSDGTGYTF. CDR3 bases: TGTGCCTGGAGTGACGGCACGGGCTACACCTTC.